The next 32 T cell receptor beta chains were all read from a single sample in a study of cytomegalovirus exposure and HLA in healthy donors. The PCR had 60 Vbeta and 13 Jbeta primers. Repertoires were generated with immunoSEQ multiplex PCR, while TCRdb's copy carries only in-frame clones and drops some. The table shows roughly 160,000 clones, with approximately 82% occurring only once. The specimen sequenced was PBMCs. The receptors here all came from a woman aged 35 to 49 in good health and CMV-seropositive.

On this clone: At one end, the junction sequence differs from germline, possibly due to a read error. The rearrangement joins TRBV14 to TRBJ1-2, with 11 bases lining up with TRBD1. From germline, CDR1 is SGHDN and CDR2 FVKESK. The CDR3 runs to 19 residues. The CDR3 protein is CASSQDAGQGATWNYGYTF. Written as DNA, the CDR3 is TGTGCCAGCAGCCAAGATGCCGGACAGGGGGCGACGTGGAACTATGGCTACACTTTC.

A word on this clone: Other DNA sequences from this sample encode an identical CDR3 as well. The V and J genes are TRBV28 and TRBJ2-7; 8 nucleotides match TRBD2. The CDR3 is made up of 13 amino acids. CDR1 and CDR2 (germline): MDHEN, SYDVKM. Trimming at V came to 4 bases and at J to 4 bases, leaving 3 bases not matched to a gene. The CDR3 nucleotides are TGTGCCAGCAGTTCCGGGGGGGGGTACGAGCAGTACTTC. Translating it yields CASSSGGGYEQYF.

This sequence joins TRBV19 and TRBJ1-5; possibly TRBD1 for D (6 bases). The germline V and J ends were trimmed by 11 bases and 4 bases, with 15 bases remaining between them. Per germline, CDR1 LNHDA and CDR2 SQIVND (reference sequence). The CDR3 spans 13 residues. The DNA for the CDR3 is TGTGCCTGTAAGGGGGGGGCTAATCAGCCCCAGCATTTT. It yields the protein CACKGGANQPQHF.

This sequence joins TRBV19 and TRBJ2-6, with no clear D. This CDR3 comprises 15 residues. With 3 bases removed from V and 0 bases from J, the gap between germline ends came to 6 bases. From germline, CDR1 is LNHDA and CDR2 SQIVND (reference sequence). Here the CDR3 reads CASSMFLSGANVLTF. CDR3 nucleotide sequence: TGTGCCAGTAGTATGTTTCTCTCTGGGGCCAACGTCCTGACTTTC.

In this sample, this clone turned up once. Germline is not matched at one junction end, which may reflect a read error. The genes are TRBV7-3 and TRBJ2-1; TRBD2 is a possible D gene (5 bases). This CDR3 has 18 amino acids. CDR1 SGHTA and CDR2 FQGTGA come from the germline V gene. In DNA, the CDR3 is TGTGCCGGCAGCTTAACCCCTCGACTAACCCCCTCCTACAATGAGCAGTTCTTC. Its protein is CAGSLTPRLTPSYNEQFF.

The V call is TRBV10-3, the J call TRBJ2-1, with 12 bases aligning to TRBD2. Germline assignment: CDR1 ENHRY and CDR2 SYGVKD. There are 16 residues in the CDR3. Trimming took 5 bases from V and 7 from J; bases not matched to a gene: 9. For the CDR3, the DNA is TGTGCCATCAGTACCGGGACTAGCGGGTTGGTTAATGAGCAGTTCTTC. Translating it yields CAISTGTSGLVNEQFF.

This chain connects TRBV28 to TRBJ2-7; D remains ambiguous. Germline V gene lookup returns CDR1 MDHEN and CDR2 SYDVKM. Trimming shortened V by 7 bases and J by 7 bases, and 17 bases separated the two germline ends. There are 13 residues in the CDR3. CDR3 sequence reads: CASTRGLWKEQYF. The DNA of the CDR3 is TGTGCCAGCACGAGAGGCCTCTGGAAGGAGCAGTACTTC.

The V gene is TRBV9, the J gene TRBJ2-7, with 12 positions matching TRBD1. Trimming at V came to 3 bases and at J to 9 bases, leaving 7 bases not matched to a gene. The CDR3 consists of 14 residues. Germline V gene lookup returns CDR1 SGDLS and CDR2 YYNGEE. The CDR3 nucleotides are TGTGCCAGCAGCGAGGGGACAGGGGGCAGCAGGCAGTACTTC. It specifies CASSEGTGGSRQYF.

The rearrangement links TRBV19 to TRBJ2-5; TRBD1 aligns across 7 bases. The germline V gene encodes CDR1 LNHDA and CDR2 SQIVND (reference sequence). The V segment lost 5 bases and the J segment 0 bases; nucleotides outside the gene matches: 6. The CDR3 has 15 residues. CDR3 bases: TGTGCCAGTAGTGGGGGACAGTCGTACCAAGAGACCCAGTACTTC. Translating gives CASSGGQSYQETQYF.

In this sample, this clone turned up a few times. The rearrangement joins TRBV28 to TRBJ1-1; D not certain. V gave up 5 bases and J gave up 3 bases, with 16 bases separating them. The germline V gene encodes CDR1 MDHEN and CDR2 SYDVKM. The CDR3 loop spans 15 amino acids. The CDR3: CASSGRQIADTEAFF. In nucleotides, the CDR3 is TGTGCCAGCAGTGGTCGCCAAATCGCAGACACTGAAGCTTTCTTT. Full variable domain (rest looked up from reference TRBV28 and TRBJ1-1): DVKVTQSSRYLVKRTGEKVFLECVQDMDHENMFWYRQDPGLGLRLIYFSYDVKMKEKGDIPEGYSVSREKKERFSLILESASTNQTSMYLCASSGRQIADTEAFFGQGTRLTVV.

The gene calls are TRBV4-1 and TRBJ2-7, with 7 positions matching TRBD2. Germline V gene data show CDR1 as MGHRA and CDR2 as YSYEKL. After removal of 4 bases from V and 3 bases from J, the junction contained 24 bases not matched to a gene. The CDR3 is 20 amino acids. The CDR3 sequence is CASSPGVAGRSGDDNYEQYF. The DNA of the CDR3 is TGCGCCAGCAGCCCGGGGGTTGCGGGAAGGAGCGGGGACGATAACTACGAGCAGTACTTC.

V and J are TRBV18 and TRBJ2-1; 14 nucleotides line up with TRBD2. The V and J ends lost 6 bases and 2 bases, in that order; junction bases with no gene match: 9. Germline CDR1 KGHSH, CDR2 LQKENI. The CDR3 length is 18 residues. The CDR3 sequence: CASSPGTSGSWTYNEQFF. The CDR3 coding sequence is TGTGCCAGCTCCCCCGGGACTAGCGGGAGTTGGACCTACAATGAGCAGTTCTTC.

V and J are TRBV15 and TRBJ1-3; D is possibly TRBD1 (5 bases). The germline V and J ends were trimmed by 3 bases and 7 bases, with 13 bases remaining between them. The CDR3 loop spans 14 amino acids. CDR1 and CDR2 from the germline V gene are LNHNV and YYDKDF (reference sequence). CDR3 in amino acids: CATSSPGGGNTIYF. The CDR3 DNA follows: TGTGCCACCAGCAGCCCGGGGGGTGGGAACACCATATATTTT.

This rearrangement joins TRBV7-3 to TRBJ2-2, with 10 bases that match TRBD2. J lost 6 bases, V lost 8 bases, and 15 bases had no gene match. The germline V gene has CDR1 SGHTA and CDR2 FQGTGA. The CDR3 loop spans 17 amino acids. CDR3 in amino acids: CASRSQGPAGGAGELFF. CDR3 coding DNA: TGTGCCAGCCGGTCGCAGGGTCCAGCGGGAGGGGCCGGGGAGCTGTTTTTT.

The chain links TRBV27 to TRBJ2-1; weak D call: TRBD2 (5 bases). With 0 bases removed from V and 4 bases from J, the gap between germline ends came to 7 bases. Germline CDR1 and CDR2: MNHEY and SMNVEV (reference sequence). The length of the CDR3 is 14 residues. DNA for the CDR3: TGTGCCAGCAGTTTATCCCGGGGATACAATGAGCAGTTCTTC. Translation gives CASSLSRGYNEQFF.

J is TRBJ2-3 and V is TRBV6-1; 7 bases are a match to TRBD2. Germline values: CDR1 MNHNS, CDR2 SASEGT. This CDR3 has 13 residues. Germline trimming cut 7 bases from V and 1 base from J; bases unmatched to any gene: 2. The CDR3 reads CASTLAGTDTQYF. In nucleotides, the CDR3 is TGTGCCAGCACGCTAGCGGGCACAGATACGCAGTATTTT.

This rearrangement joins TRBV5-1 to TRBJ1-2; tentative D call: TRBD1 (6 bases). The CDR3 runs 17 residues. Germline CDR1 and CDR2: SGHRS and YFSETQ. V was clipped by 3 bases and J by 0 bases, with 18 bases between them. The CDR3 DNA is TGCGCCAGCAGCTCATCCCAGACAGGCAAAGCTAACTATGGCTACACCTTC. Amino acid sequence: CASSSSQTGKANYGYTF.

This clone was detected once. The rearrangement links TRBV27 to TRBJ2-7; no clear D. The ends were cut back, 5 bases at V and 3 bases at J, with 14 bases in the middle. This CDR3 comprises 14 residues. Germline CDR1 and CDR2: MNHEY and SMNVEV (reference sequence). This CDR3 is CASSPRLILYEQYF. The CDR3 DNA reads as TGTGCCAGCAGTCCCCGACTCATTCTCTACGAGCAGTACTTC.

V usage is TRBV5-4 and J usage is TRBJ2-2; TRBD2 matches 13 bases. Per germline, CDR1 SGHNT and CDR2 YYREEE (reference sequence). The CDR3 contains 17 residues. V was pared by 0 bases and J by 1 base, with 0 bases of the junction left unmatched. This chain's CDR3 is CASSLGLAGGNTGELFF. DNA for the CDR3: TGTGCCAGCAGCTTGGGACTAGCGGGAGGGAACACCGGGGAGCTGTTTTTT.

This clone was observed once. The chain links TRBV13 to TRBJ1-3; D uncertain. Germline V gene data show CDR1 as PRHDT and CDR2 as FYEKMQ (reference sequence). The CDR3 consists of 16 residues. Trimming shortened V by 5 bases and J by 0 bases, and 14 bases separated the two germline ends. Here the CDR3 reads CASSPRVASSGNTIYF. The CDR3 bases are TGTGCCAGCAGCCCACGTGTTGCGTCCTCTGGAAACACCATATATTTT.

The J gene is TRBJ2-6, the V gene TRBV19, with D possibly matching TRBD1 (6 bases). Germline CDR1 LNHDA, CDR2 SQIVND (reference sequence). This CDR3 contains 16 residues. Trimming removed 7 bases from V and 1 base from J, with 14 bases in between. CDR3: CASNPTGTSGANVLTF. The CDR3 DNA reads as TGTGCCAGTAATCCGACAGGCACATCTGGGGCCAACGTCCTGACTTTC. Based on the CDR3 plus reference TRBV19 and TRBJ2-6, the full variable domain is DGGITQSPKYLFRKEGQNVTLSCEQNLNHDAMYWYRQDPGQGLRLIYYSQIVNDFQKGDIAEGYSVSREKKESFPLTVTSAQKNPTAFYLCASNPTGTSGANVLTFGAGSRLTVL.

The rearrangement links TRBV9 to TRBJ1-1; D gene unclear. Germline CDR1 reads SGDLS; CDR2 reads YYNGEE. The CDR3 has 13 residues. Trimming pared 1 base from V and 4 bases from J, leaving 8 bases between. The CDR3, as DNA: TGTGCCAGCAGCGTAACTGCTGGCACTGAAGCTTTCTTT. The encoded protein is CASSVTAGTEAFF.

The rearrangement links TRBV9 to TRBJ1-6; 8 nucleotides match TRBD1. J was trimmed by 9 bases and V by 3 bases; bases with no gene match: 5. The CDR3 spans 14 residues. From germline, CDR1 is SGDLS and CDR2 YYNGEE. In nucleotides, the CDR3 is TGTGCCAGCAGCGGACAGACAGGGGCTTCACCCCTCCACTTT. It is translated as CASSGQTGASPLHF.

The rearrangement links TRBV28 to TRBJ1-2, with a possible D match to TRBD1 (6 bases). The germline V gene encodes CDR1 MDHEN and CDR2 SYDVKM. V lost 4 bases and J lost 4, with 22 bases in between. There are 17 residues in the CDR3. The DNA for the CDR3 is TGTGCCAGCAGTTCTAATACAGGGACCACAACCCTCTATGGCTACACCTTC. Its protein is CASSSNTGTTTLYGYTF.

This clone was picked up one time. This sequence joins TRBV19 and TRBJ2-7; D may be TRBD2 (6 bases). The germline CDR1 and CDR2 sequences are LNHDA and SQIVND (reference sequence). V was cut by 4 bases and J by 0 bases, with 10 bases left in between. This CDR3 has 14 amino acids. CDR3: CASSTGGSSYEQYF. CDR3 DNA: TGTGCCAGTAGTACCGGGGGTAGCTCCTACGAGCAGTACTTC.

The V and J genes are TRBV5-1 and TRBJ2-1; 7 nucleotides align to TRBD2. The V and J ends lost 0 bases and 4 bases, in that order; junction bases with no gene match: 7. Germline lookup yields CDR1 SGHRS and CDR2 YFSETQ. The CDR3 extends over 16 amino acids. The CDR3 DNA is TGCGCCAGCAGCTTGGTATCTAGCGGAGGTTACAATGAGCAGTTCTTC. This codes for CASSLVSSGGYNEQFF.

This chain links TRBV5-4 with TRBJ2-2; no definite D call. Trimming stripped 0 bases from V and 0 bases from J, with 12 bases between. CDR3 length: 17 amino acids. Per the germline V gene, CDR1 is SGHNT and CDR2 is YYREEE (reference sequence). The CDR3 DNA reads TGTGCCAGCAGCTTGGATAGTGACACCTCGAACACCGGGGAGCTGTTTTTT. This translates into CASSLDSDTSNTGELFF. The full variable domain, its missing parts supplied by reference TRBV5-4 and TRBJ2-2, is ETGVTQSPTHLIKTRGQQVTLRCSSQSGHNTVSWYQQALGQGPQFIFQYYREEENGRGNFPPRFSGLQFPNYSSELNVNALELDDSALYLCASSLDSDTSNTGELFFGEGSRLTVL.

This sequence joins TRBV5-6 and TRBJ1-3; D is unclear. Trimming pared 3 bases from V and 4 bases from J, leaving 11 bases between. The CDR3 extends over 14 amino acids. Germline values: CDR1 SGHDT, CDR2 YYEEEE. CDR3: CASSWLATGNTIYF. The CDR3, as DNA: TGTGCCAGCAGCTGGCTAGCTACAGGAAACACCATATATTTT.

The rearrangement joins TRBV19 to TRBJ1-2, with 12 bases identical to TRBD1. The CDR3 has 18 amino acids. In germline, CDR1 is LNHDA, CDR2 SQIVND (reference sequence). The J segment lost 0 bases and the V segment lost 6 bases, leaving 11 bases of the junction unmatched. This CDR3 reads CASRRRDRGLLANYGYTF. The CDR3 DNA reads TGTGCCAGTAGAAGAAGGGACAGGGGGCTCCTCGCTAACTATGGCTACACCTTC. Based on the CDR3 plus reference TRBV19 and TRBJ1-2, the full variable domain is DGGITQSPKYLFRKEGQNVTLSCEQNLNHDAMYWYRQDPGQGLRLIYYSQIVNDFQKGDIAEGYSVSREKKESFPLTVTSAQKNPTAFYLCASRRRDRGLLANYGYTFGSGTRLTVV.

The rearrangement uses TRBV10-3 and TRBJ1-1; 7 bases agree with TRBD1. Trimming took 4 bases from V and 1 from J; bases not matched to a gene: 6. The CDR3 loop spans 15 amino acids. Germline CDR1 reads ENHRY; CDR2 reads SYGVKD. The CDR3 sequence: CAISGDRVANTEAFF. In DNA, the CDR3 is TGTGCCATCAGTGGAGACAGGGTAGCGAACACTGAAGCTTTCTTT.

The rearrangement links TRBV28 to TRBJ2-4, with 8 bases fitting TRBD2. With V trimmed by 6 bases and J by 7 bases, 8 bases remained unmatched. Germline-derived CDR1 and CDR2 are MDHEN and SYDVKM. The CDR3 consists of 14 residues. CDR3 sequence (DNA): TGTGCCAGCAGCGCCAGCGGGAGACAGAACATTCAGTACTTC. As protein: CASSASGRQNIQYF.

The rearrangement uses TRBV7-6 and TRBJ2-5; D is undetermined. Deletions cut 0 bases from V and 4 bases from J, with 3 bases between. Germline V gene lookup returns CDR1 SGHVS and CDR2 FNYEAQ. This CDR3 is 12 amino acids long. In DNA form, the CDR3 reads TGTGCCAGCAGCTTAGCAGCAGAGACCCAGTACTTC. Its protein is CASSLAAETQYF.